This T cell receptor (beta chain) is from a study of T cells of healthy individuals. In its sample, this clonotype was seen a few times. TCRdb re-analysed the 5' RACE reads in MiXCR, keeping a single row per CDR3 protein. Of over 95,000 distinct CDR3 sequences in the sample, about 16% were seen once. This clonotype originated in a human donor in good health.

The CDR3 sequence is CAIGRLHGTETTDTQYF. CDR3 sequence (DNA): TGTGCCATCGGCCGACTACACGGGACAGAAACCACAGATACGCAGTATTTT. This chain uses TRBV10-3 with TRBJ2-3, with 7 nucleotides matching TRBD1. The CDR3 contains 17 residues. CDR1 is ENHRY, CDR2 SYGVKD, per germline. V was pared by 8 bases and J by 2 bases, with 16 bases of the junction left unmatched.